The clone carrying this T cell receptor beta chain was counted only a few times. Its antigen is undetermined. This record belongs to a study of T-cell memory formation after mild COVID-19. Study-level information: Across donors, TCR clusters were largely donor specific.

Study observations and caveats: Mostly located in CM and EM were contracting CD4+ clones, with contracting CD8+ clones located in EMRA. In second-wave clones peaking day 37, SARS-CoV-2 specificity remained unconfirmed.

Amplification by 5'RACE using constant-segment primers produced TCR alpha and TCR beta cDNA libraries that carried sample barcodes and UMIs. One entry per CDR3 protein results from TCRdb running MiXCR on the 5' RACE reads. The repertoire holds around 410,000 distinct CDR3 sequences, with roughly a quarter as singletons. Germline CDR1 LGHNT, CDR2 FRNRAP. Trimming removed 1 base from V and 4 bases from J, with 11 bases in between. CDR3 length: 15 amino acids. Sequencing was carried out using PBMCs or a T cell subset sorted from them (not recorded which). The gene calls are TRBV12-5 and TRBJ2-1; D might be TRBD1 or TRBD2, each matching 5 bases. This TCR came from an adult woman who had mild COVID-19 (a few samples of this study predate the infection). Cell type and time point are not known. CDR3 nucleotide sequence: TGTGCTAGTGGTTTGGCCGGGACCGAGTACAATGAGCAGTTCTTC. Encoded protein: CASGLAGTEYNEQFF.